Listed below are T cell receptor beta chains from one sample, sequenced in a study of T cells in Graves' hyperthyroidism and ophthalmopathy. In TCRdb, the multiplex PCR reads were re-called with MiXCR into one record per CDR3 protein. In the table there are a few hundred thousand distinct CDR3 sequences, more than 20% of which are singletons. The material sequenced was blood. The source of these receptors is a man aged 45-60 years with Graves' hyperthyroidism. CDR3s include the opening cysteine and the closing phenylalanine or tryptophan. Each record gives: D gene, V gene, clone size, J gene, CDR3 DNA, CDR3 protein. The D gene is left open where the match is weak. Clone size is not always given. Where it is, it says once, few, many or a class for expanded clones.

>TRBD2|TRBV20-1|.|TRBJ2-1
TGCAGTGCTAGAGATTGGCGGCTAACGGGAGGGTCCTACAATGAGCAGTTCTTC
CSARDWRLTGGSYNEQFF
>.|TRBV5-4|once|TRBJ2-2
TGTGCCAGCAGCAGCACAGCGGCCAAAGGGGAGCTGTGTTTT
CASSSTAAKGELCF
>.|TRBV3-1|.|TRBJ1-2
TGTGCCAGCAGCCAAGCCATGGGGCAGGGCTATGGCTACACCTTC
CASSQAMGQGYGYTF
>TRBD2|TRBV11-2|.|TRBJ2-2
TGTGCCAGCAGCTATCGGGGGGGAGGAGCGAACACCGGGGAGCTGTTTTTT
CASSYRGGGANTGELFF
>.|TRBV12-3/TRBV12-4|many|TRBJ2-7
TGTGCCAGCAGCCCAGGTGCAGGGGAGCGTTGGGAGCAGTACTTC
CASSPGAGERWEQYF
>.|TRBV12-3/TRBV12-4|many|TRBJ2-1
TGTGCCAGCAGTTTTGGATTCGATGAGCAGTTCTTC
CASSFGFDEQFF
>TRBD1|TRBV29-1|.|TRBJ2-2
TGCAGCGTTATGACAGGGACGACCGGGGAGCTGTTTTTT
CSVMTGTTGELFF
>TRBD1|TRBV11-3|.|TRBJ2-1
TGTGCCAGCAGCACGAGCTGGGGACAGAATGAGCAGTTCTTC
CASSTSWGQNEQFF
>.|TRBV6-2/TRBV6-3|.|TRBJ1-2
TGTGCCAGCAGTTACCTCGGGGCGGGTGGTCTCGATGGCTACACCTTC
CASSYLGAGGLDGYTF
>.|TRBV27|few|TRBJ2-3
TGTGCCAGCAGTTCCAATCTCGCGGGGACAGATACGCAGTATTTT
CASSSNLAGTDTQYF
>TRBD1|TRBV5-6|.|TRBJ2-7
TGTGCCAGCAGCGAGACCGGGACAGGGGCCTACGAGCAGTACTTC
CASSETGTGAYEQYF
>.|TRBV13|.|TRBJ2-7
TGTGCCAGCAGCCTACAGGGATATAGGGCCTACGAGCAGTACTTC
CASSLQGYRAYEQYF
>TRBD1|TRBV5-1|.|TRBJ2-7
TGCGCCAGCACTATTAGCCGGGACAGGGATGGCGAGCAGTACTTC
CASTISRDRDGEQYF
>TRBD2|TRBV7-2|.|TRBJ2-1
TGTGCCAGCAGCTTAGCGGCGGGAGAGGACAATGAGCAGTTCTTC
CASSLAAGEDNEQFF
>.|TRBV11-2|.|TRBJ2-1
TGTGCCAGCAGCTCATTCCAGTACAATGAGCAGTTCTTC
CASSSFQYNEQFF
>.|TRBV7-9|.|TRBJ2-1
TGTGCCAGCAGCTTAGAGGGTTGGAGACACAATGAGCAGTTCTTC
CASSLEGWRHNEQFF
>.|TRBV19|.|TRBJ1-2
TGTGCCAGTAGTACTCGGGGCTATGGCTACACCTTC
CASSTRGYGYTF
>.|TRBV19|.|TRBJ2-1
TGTGCCAGTAGAGGGGGGTTCGTTGGGAATGAGCAGTTCTTC
CASRGGFVGNEQFF
>.|TRBV5-6|few|TRBJ1-5
TGTGCCAGCAGTTCAAGCGACACCGGCAATCAGCCCCAGCATTTT
CASSSSDTGNQPQHF
>TRBD1|TRBV6-1|.|TRBJ2-2
TGTGCCAGCAGACCGGGGACAGGGGGTGAGCTGTTTTTT
CASRPGTGGELFF
>TRBD1|TRBV24-1|few|TRBJ2-7
TGTGCCACCAGTGATCCCCTGACAGGGAAAGACGAGCAGTACTTC
CATSDPLTGKDEQYF
>.|TRBV10-1|.|TRBJ2-7
TGCGCCAGCAGCCAGAGTACCTACGAGCAGTACTTC
CASSQSTYEQYF
>TRBD1|TRBV5-4|.|TRBJ1-2
TGTGCCAGCAGCTTTTCAGGGGGCACTGGCTACACCTTC
CASSFSGGTGYTF